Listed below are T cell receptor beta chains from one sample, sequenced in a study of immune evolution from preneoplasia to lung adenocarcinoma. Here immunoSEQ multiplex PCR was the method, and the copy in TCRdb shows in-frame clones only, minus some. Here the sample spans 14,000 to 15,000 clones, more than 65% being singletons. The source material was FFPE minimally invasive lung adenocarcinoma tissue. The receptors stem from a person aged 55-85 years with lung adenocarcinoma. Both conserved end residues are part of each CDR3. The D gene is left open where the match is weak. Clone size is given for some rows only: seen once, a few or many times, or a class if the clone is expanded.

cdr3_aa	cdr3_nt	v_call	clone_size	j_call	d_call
CASSLASTYEQFF	TGTGCCAGCAGCTTAGCTTCTACGTACGAGCAGTTCTTC	TRBV7-8	NA	TRBJ2-1	NA
CASRKQGGDTQYF	TGTGCCAGCAGAAAACAGGGGGGGGATACGCAGTATTTT	TRBV2	NA	TRBJ2-3	NA
CASSFRDTNEKLFF	TGTGCCAGCAGTTTCAGGGATACTAATGAAAAACTGTTTTTT	TRBV28	NA	TRBJ1-4	NA
CASSPRDTYNYGYTF	TGTGCCAGCAGCCCTCGGGACACATATAACTATGGCTACACCTTC	TRBV9	few	TRBJ1-2	NA
CASSLKSGALNNQPQHF	TGTGCCAGCAGTTTAAAGTCGGGGGCCCTAAACAATCAGCCCCAGCATTTT	TRBV27	NA	TRBJ1-5	NA
CAWSVGALIEAFF	TGTGCCTGGAGTGTGGGGGCTCTGATTGAAGCTTTCTTT	TRBV30	NA	TRBJ1-1	NA
CASSLQLSQGSYEQYF	TGTGCCAGCAGCCTCCAACTTTCCCAGGGGTCCTACGAGCAGTACTTC	TRBV4-2	NA	TRBJ2-7	NA
CASSLIAAQETQYF	TGTGCCAGCAGCTTAATAGCGGCACAAGAGACCCAGTACTTC	TRBV11-3	NA	TRBJ2-5	NA
CAWKVDYEQYF	TGTGCCTGGAAAGTGGACTACGAGCAGTACTTC	TRBV30	NA	TRBJ2-7	NA
CAWRAGVGGYTF	TGTGCCTGGAGGGCAGGGGTAGGTGGCTACACCTTC	TRBV30	NA	TRBJ1-2	NA
CASSNSGYEQYF	TGTGCCAGCAGTAATAGCGGCTACGAGCAGTACTTC	TRBV28	NA	TRBJ2-7	NA
CASTMDGAEYSPLHF	TGTGCCAGTACTATGGATGGGGCGGAGTACTCACCCCTCCACTTT	TRBV19	NA	TRBJ1-6	NA
CSVQDRKNTEAFF	TGCAGCGTTCAGGACAGGAAAAACACTGAAGCTTTCTTT	TRBV29-1	NA	TRBJ1-1	TRBD1
CSVGLGRIGTGELFF	TGCAGCGTTGGCCTAGGGCGAATAGGAACCGGGGAGCTGTTTTTT	TRBV29-1	NA	TRBJ2-2	NA
CASSPRRASYNEQFF	TGTGCCAGCTCCCCCAGGCGGGCCTCCTACAATGAGCAGTTCTTC	TRBV6-5	once	TRBJ2-1	NA
CASSWAGVNTGELFF	TGTGCCAGCAGCTGGGCGGGGGTGAACACCGGGGAGCTGTTTTTT	TRBV7-9	NA	TRBJ2-2	TRBD2
CASSLGDLNEKLFF	TGTGCCAGCAGTTTAGGGGACCTTAATGAAAAACTGTTTTTT	TRBV28	few	TRBJ1-4	NA
CASSSPPTDTQYF	TGTGCCAGCAGTTCCCCCCCGACAGATACGCAGTATTTT	TRBV28	NA	TRBJ2-3	NA
CASSSVGGGNTIYF	TGTGCCAGCAGTTCAGTCGGGGGGGGAAACACCATATATTTT	TRBV9	NA	TRBJ1-3	NA
CAISESNREAFF	TGTGCCATCAGTGAGTCGAACAGAGAAGCTTTCTTT	TRBV10-3	NA	TRBJ1-1	NA
CASSLSNIWQPQHF	TGTGCCAGCAGTTTATCAAATATATGGCAGCCCCAGCATTTT	TRBV28	NA	TRBJ1-5	NA
CASSPPVQDGYTF	TGTGCCAGCTCACCACCGGTGCAGGATGGCTACACCTTC	TRBV18	NA	TRBJ1-2	NA
CASSLARTGGTEAFF	TGTGCCAGCAGCTTGGCCAGAACAGGGGGCACTGAAGCTTTCTTT	TRBV5-4	NA	TRBJ1-1	TRBD1
CASSQDPASDGYTF	TGCGCCAGCAGCCAAGATCCGGCGAGTGATGGCTACACCTTC	TRBV4-3	once	TRBJ1-2	NA
CASRPYIPPGLGNEQFF	TGTGCCAGCAGGCCCTATATCCCCCCGGGACTAGGCAATGAGCAGTTCTTC	TRBV27	NA	TRBJ2-1	TRBD2
CASSPGQRACQF	TGTGCCAGCAGCCCCGGACAGAGAGCCTGCCAATTT	TRBV5-6	NA	TRBJ1-1	NA
CASSYLQGEAFF	TGTGCCAGCAGTTACCTACAGGGTGAAGCTTTCTTT	TRBV6-6	once	TRBJ1-1	NA
CASSSRTSVDSYNEQFF	TGTGCCAGCAGCTCCCGGACTAGCGTCGACTCCTACAATGAGCAGTTCTTC	TRBV7-6	NA	TRBJ2-1	TRBD2
CASSQTGIDYEQYF	TGTGCCAGCTCACAGACAGGGATTGACTACGAGCAGTACTTC	TRBV18	NA	TRBJ2-7	TRBD1
CSVEKGQGAGELFF	TGCAGCGTTGAAAAGGGACAGGGCGCCGGGGAGCTGTTTTTT	TRBV29-1	few	TRBJ2-2	TRBD1
CASSIGTGGLLEQFF	TGTGCTAGCAGCATCGGGACAGGGGGTCTTCTTGAGCAGTTCTTC	TRBV7-7	NA	TRBJ2-1	TRBD1
CASSLNGGYGYTF	TGTGCCAGCAGCTTAAATGGGGGGTATGGCTACACCTTC	TRBV7-3	once	TRBJ1-2	NA
CASSISGGANEQFF	TGTGCCAGCAGTATTAGCGGGGGGGCTAATGAGCAGTTCTTC	TRBV27	NA	TRBJ2-1	TRBD2
CASSDPTSSSYNEQFF	TGCGCCAGCAGCGACCCTACTTCGAGCTCCTACAATGAGCAGTTCTTC	TRBV4-1	NA	TRBJ2-1	NA
CASSEFGRAYEQYF	TGTGCCAGCAGTGAATTTGGCAGGGCCTACGAGCAGTACTTC	TRBV6-1	NA	TRBJ2-7	NA
CAWNPATGFGTF	TGTGCCTGGAACCCAGCGACAGGGTTTGGAACCTTC	TRBV30	NA	TRBJ1-2	TRBD1
CASSLASGGGELFF	TGTGCCAGCAGCTTAGCTTCAGGTGGCGGGGAGCTGTTTTTT	TRBV7-9	once	TRBJ2-2	NA
CASRHTSGGYNEQFF	TGTGCCAGCAGACATACTAGCGGGGGTTACAATGAGCAGTTCTTC	TRBV27	NA	TRBJ2-1	TRBD2
CSVEDQGPPYEQFF	TGCAGCGTTGAAGATCAGGGCCCGCCCTATGAGCAGTTCTTC	TRBV29-1	NA	TRBJ2-1	NA
CASSFTGITGELFF	TGTGCCAGCAGTTTTACAGGGATTACCGGGGAGCTGTTTTTT	TRBV28	NA	TRBJ2-2	NA
CSVTTAYGRTDTQYF	TGCAGCGTTACTACAGCGTATGGACGAACAGATACGCAGTATTTT	TRBV29-1	NA	TRBJ2-3	NA
CASRKGPSYNEQFF	TGTGCCAGCAGGAAGGGGCCCTCCTACAATGAGCAGTTCTTC	TRBV6-4	NA	TRBJ2-1	NA
CASTPGNQPQHF	TGTGCCAGCACCCCAGGGAATCAGCCCCAGCATTTT	TRBV2	NA	TRBJ1-5	NA
CASSLAAGGDTQYF	TGTGCCAGCAGCTTAGCGGCAGGGGGTGATACGCAGTATTTT	TRBV7-6	NA	TRBJ2-3	TRBD1
CASSLGDNSPLHF	TGTGCCAGCAGCTTAGGGGATAATTCACCCCTCCACTTT	TRBV7-3	few	TRBJ1-6	NA
CASSIPGQGARQPQHF	TGTGCCAGTAGTATCCCCGGACAGGGGGCTAGGCAGCCCCAGCATTTT	TRBV19	NA	TRBJ1-5	TRBD1
CASSEGGLATKQYF	TGTGCCAGCAGTGAGGGGGGACTAGCGACAAAGCAGTACTTC	TRBV2	NA	TRBJ2-7	TRBD2
CASSSGIAGSSTDTQYF	TGTGCCAGCAGCTCCGGGATAGCGGGGAGCAGCACAGATACGCAGTATTTT	TRBV13	NA	TRBJ2-3	TRBD2
CASSFTPETQYF	TGTGCCAGCAGCTTCACTCCAGAGACCCAGTACTTC	TRBV7-8	once	TRBJ2-5	NA
CASSLDLVETQYF	TGTGCCAGCAGCTTAGACTTAGTAGAGACCCAGTACTTC	TRBV7-9	NA	TRBJ2-5	NA
CASSAKSGSSYEQYF	TGTGCCAGCAGTGCGAAATCCGGGTCCTCCTACGAGCAGTACTTC	TRBV6-1	NA	TRBJ2-7	NA
CASSVDGPTDTQYF	TGTGCCAGCAGCGTAGATGGGCCCACAGATACGCAGTATTTT	TRBV9	NA	TRBJ2-3	NA